A single sample gave rise to the 18 T cell receptor beta chains below, sequenced in a study of cytomegalovirus exposure and HLA in healthy donors (dated by TCRdb to 2015 to 2018). Library preparation was by the immunoSEQ multiplex PCR assay. For the multiplex PCR, a mixture combining 60 forward primers for TCR Vbeta segments and 13 reverse primers for TCR Jbeta segments was used. TCRdb's version of the immuneACCESS table is confined to in-frame rearrangements and falls short of the full clone set. An unresolved V gene accounts for under half of the shortfall where checked; the remainder is of unknown origin. This sample lists around 70,000 clones; more than 75% were detected once. The leading ten clones occupy 3% of the sample. Sample: PBMCs. All receptors come from a girl between 10 and 17 years old in good health and CMV-seropositive.

The gene calls are TRBV28 and TRBJ1-5; no clear D. The CDR3 totals 14 residues. The germline V gene encodes CDR1 MDHEN and CDR2 SYDVKM. Trimming removed 2 bases at V and 3 bases at J, with 8 bases between. This chain's CDR3 is CASSLGPTNQPQHF. CDR3 bases: TGTGCCAGCAGTTTAGGGCCAACCAATCAGCCCCAGCATTTT.

The chain carries TRBV7-2 and TRBJ1-2; 8 positions match TRBD1. V lost 6 bases to trimming and J lost 8 bases; unmatched junction nucleotides: 11. The CDR3 sequence is 14 residues long. CDR1 and CDR2 (germline): SGHTA, FQGNSA. CDR3 loop: CASRLRDRTGGYTF. The CDR3 DNA is TGTGCCAGCAGACTCCGGGACAGGACTGGCGGCTACACCTTC.

The rearrangement uses TRBV4-1 and TRBJ1-1; the match to TRBD1 covers 7 bases. V gave up 0 bases and J gave up 4 bases; unmatched junction bases: 2. This CDR3 is 14 amino acids long. Germline assignment: CDR1 MGHRA and CDR2 YSYEKL. The CDR3 spells CASSQDRGATEAFF. The CDR3 DNA sequence: TGCGCCAGCAGCCAAGACAGGGGGGCCACTGAAGCTTTCTTT.

As DNA, the CDR3 is TGTGCCAGCAGAGGTTACTTTTCGACAGGGGGAAACATGAACACTGAAGCTTTCTTT. Amino acid sequence: CASRGYFSTGGNMNTEAFF. The V and J genes are TRBV19 and TRBJ1-1; 9 bases align to TRBD1. V trimming: 9 bases; J trimming: 0 bases; junction bases outside the gene matches: 20. The CDR3 loop spans 19 amino acids. Germline V gives CDR1 LNHDA, CDR2 SQIVND (reference sequence).

The chain carries TRBV30 and TRBJ2-7, with D perhaps TRBD1 (6 bases). The germline gives CDR1 GTSNPN, CDR2 SVGIG (reference sequence). The CDR3 covers 14 residues. With 4 bases removed from V and 2 bases from J, the gap between germline ends came to 15 bases. This chain's CDR3 is CAWIPGDRPYEQYF. The CDR3 coding sequence is TGTGCCTGGATTCCAGGGGACCGACCCTACGAGCAGTACTTC.

The genes are TRBV29-1 and TRBJ1-1; D possibly corresponds to TRBD1 (5 bases). The germline V gene has CDR1 SQVTM and CDR2 ANQGSEA. V lost 5 bases to trimming and J lost 0 bases, with 10 bases between them. CDR3 size: 13 residues. The CDR3 reads CSVKKGLNTEAFF. CDR3 nucleotide sequence: TGCAGCGTTAAAAAGGGGTTGAACACTGAAGCTTTCTTT.

The chain combines TRBV7-8 with TRBJ2-3; TRBD2 is a possible D gene (6 bases). Germline V gene lookup returns CDR1 SGHVS and CDR2 FQNEAQ. This CDR3 region has 17 residues. Trimming left V 2 bases short and J 1 base short, with 16 bases between. CDR3 in DNA: TGTGCCAGCAGCTTAACCGGCCCGGGGGAGGGCACAGATACGCAGTATTTT. The encoded protein is CASSLTGPGEGTDTQYF.

The chain has TRBV28 and TRBJ1-6, with D perhaps matching TRBD1 (5 bases). Trimming stripped 10 bases from V and 0 bases from J, with 13 bases between. CDR1 and CDR2 (germline): MDHEN, SYDVKM. This CDR3 has 15 residues. The CDR3 region has the DNA TGTGCCACCACCGGGGGGAGCTCCTATAATTCACCCCTCCACTTT. The encoded protein is CATTGGSSYNSPLHF.

V and J are TRBV13 and TRBJ1-6; possibly TRBD1 for D (6 bases). The CDR3 sequence is 16 residues long. The germline V gene encodes CDR1 PRHDT and CDR2 FYEKMQ (reference sequence). The V gene lost 4 bases and the J gene lost 10 bases, with 20 bases spanning the gap. The CDR3 region has the DNA TGTGCCAGCAGCTGGACGAGGGGGGGCAGAAAATCACCCCTCCACTTT. Encoded protein: CASSWTRGGRKSPLHF.

This clone was observed a handful of times. V and J are TRBV4-1 and TRBJ1-1; D not certain. CDR1 and CDR2 (germline): MGHRA, YSYEKL. V lost 5 bases, J lost 4 bases, and 23 bases lay in between. The CDR3 has 17 amino acids. CDR3 in DNA: TGCGCCAGCAGCACTAGCCTCATGACCGGTTTGCTCACTGAAGCTTTCTTT. It encodes CASSTSLMTGLLTEAFF.

V is TRBV14 and J is TRBJ2-1; TRBD2 agrees at 12 bases. The junction had 13 bases not matched to a gene; V was cut back by 0 bases and J by 7 bases. The CDR3 runs 19 residues. Germline-derived CDR1 and CDR2 are SGHDN and FVKESK. In DNA form, the CDR3 reads TGTGCCAGCAGCCAAGAAAGCCCACTTACTAGCGGGAGGTCGAATGAGCAGTTCTTC. Residues: CASSQESPLTSGRSNEQFF.

V usage is TRBV2 and J usage is TRBJ2-1; possibly TRBD2 for D (5 bases). V was clipped by 7 bases and J by 9 bases, with 13 bases between them. The length of the CDR3 is 12 residues. CDR1 SNHLY and CDR2 FYNNEI come from the germline V gene. This CDR3 is CASTLGGGEQFF. The DNA for the CDR3 is TGTGCCAGCACGCTAGGAGGCGGTGAGCAGTTCTTC. Variable domain in full (rest from reference TRBV2 and TRBJ2-1): EPEVTQTPSHQVTQMGQEVILRCVPISNHLYFYWYRQILGQKVEFLVSFYNNEISEKSEIFDDQFSVERPDGSNFTLKIRSTKLEDSAMYFCASTLGGGEQFFGPGTRLTVL.

This clone has a handful of counts. CDR3 loop: CASSYLAGGQGNEQFF. CDR3 nucleotide sequence: TGTGCCAGCAGTTACCTAGCGGGGGGGCAAGGGAATGAGCAGTTCTTC. The chain has TRBV6-6 and TRBJ2-1, with 12 nucleotides matching TRBD2. The germline V gene has CDR1 MNHNY and CDR2 SVGAGI (reference sequence). The CDR3 totals 16 residues. After removal of 2 bases from V and 7 bases from J, the junction contained 6 bases not matched to a gene.

The chain is built from TRBV6-5 and TRBJ1-1; D uncertain. Trimming removed 2 bases at V and 0 bases at J, with 13 bases between. CDR1 and CDR2 (germline): MNHEY, SVGAGI. This CDR3 is built from 16 residues. CDR3 residues: CASSYGSAVMNTEAFF. DNA of the CDR3: TGTGCCAGCAGTTACGGGTCAGCGGTCATGAACACTGAAGCTTTCTTT.

The gene calls are TRBV19 and TRBJ2-1; 9 bases are a match to TRBD2. From germline, CDR1 is LNHDA and CDR2 SQIVND (reference sequence). V shed 10 bases, J shed 12 bases, and the junction held 13 bases outside the gene matches. This CDR3 is built from 13 residues. The CDR3 sequence is CATRTSVPMRQFF. The CDR3 region has the DNA TGTGCCACCCGGACTAGCGTACCAATGAGGCAGTTCTTC.

This clone has just a few counts. This chain uses TRBV9 with TRBJ2-3; D uncertain. Germline V CDR1 and CDR2: SGDLS, YYNGEE. With 0 bases removed from V and 6 bases from J, the gap between germline ends came to 8 bases. The CDR3 has 13 amino acids. CDR3 residues: CASSVGGQDTQYF. The CDR3 DNA reads as TGTGCCAGCAGCGTAGGTGGGCAGGATACGCAGTATTTT.

This clone was found once. This rearrangement joins TRBV13 to TRBJ2-7, with 7 positions matching TRBD1. Germline V gives CDR1 PRHDT, CDR2 FYEKMQ (reference sequence). V shed 4 bases, J shed 1 base, and the junction held 7 bases outside the gene matches. The CDR3 sequence is 15 residues long. CDR3 amino acids: CASSSSGTESYEQYF. The CDR3 bases are TGTGCCAGCAGCTCCTCCGGGACAGAGTCCTACGAGCAGTACTTC.

The rearrangement joins TRBV18 to TRBJ2-7; D is possibly TRBD1 (6 bases). CDR1 and CDR2 from the germline V gene are KGHSH and LQKENI. V lost 3 bases and J lost 1, with 7 bases in between. The CDR3 runs to 13 residues. The CDR3 spells CASSPGQSYEQYF. Here the CDR3 DNA reads TGTGCCAGCTCACCTGGACAGTCCTACGAGCAGTACTTC.